The subject of this entry is one T cell receptor (beta chain). Only one count was recorded for this clone. It lacks a known antigen. No base quality information exists; no much larger clone differs at one position. This entry is derived from a study of blood T cell repertoires in COVID-19 (dated by TCRdb to 2020 to 2022). About the study as a whole: Samples from collaborators originated in the United States, Italy and Spain and spanned both the acute and convalescent phases of COVID-19. The repertoires were released in a freely available public database meant as a resource for research on the immune response to SARS-CoV-2. Samples came from the ongoing ImmuneRACE study (first 160 participants) plus 1,254 subjects from 6 global collaborators. The material from the prospective study consisted of cDNA or gDNA derived from T cells, B-cell-depleted T cells, or PBMCs. The dataset comprised deeply sampled blood TCRbeta repertoires from subjects exposed to, actively infected with, or recovered from COVID-19. HLA class I and class II types, where available, came from metadata supplied by the sample provider rather than from assay-based typing. Sample metadata almost always included a de-identified subject ID, COVID-19 status, age in years and sex.

In Seattle, one collaborating source enrolled patients while the infection was active and tracked those patients longitudinally over the course of disease. The collaborating institutions used their own protocols to collect whole blood in K2EDTA tubes. For TCRbeta analysis, collaborators shipped samples in one of three forms: frozen whole blood, isolated PBMCs, or DNA extracted from either of those sample types. TCRbeta CDR3 regions were amplified from genomic DNA using the immunoSEQ Assay, a bias-controlled multiplex PCR. The original methods were these. The number of nucleated cells in each sample was estimated from the amplification of reference gene primers within the assay. Sequence reads were collapsed and filtered to measure the absolute abundance of every unique TCRbeta CDR3 rearrangement. Productive Simpson clonality was computed per sample as the square root of Simpson's diversity index over productive rearrangements. As stored in TCRdb, this immuneACCESS dataset retains in-frame rearrangements with V and J assigned. A fraction of the clones does not appear; measured against another copy, unresolved V genes explain less than half of the discrepancy, and the remainder lacks a known reason. The D gene and trimming were derived from the DNA, and the V and J assignments and clone size from that table. The sample table contains 250,000 to 350,000 clones; only one count was recorded for 84% of them. Jointly, the top ten make up about 1.5% of the sample.

CDR1 and CDR2 are drawn from the germline V gene: SGDLS, YYNGEE. Compared with germline, V lacks 6 bases and J lacks 8 bases; bases without a gene match: 6. The CDR3 has 12 amino acids, counting the end cysteine and phenylalanine. Solely the CDR3 DNA is kept, with 36 bases framed from the first base. Overall study outcomes, separate from this receptor: The amount of clinical and demographic metadata varied by source and participant and was provided uncurated.

The V and J segments used are TRBV9 and TRBJ1-2, and TRBD1 aligns with 8 junction nucleotides. The material sequenced was peripheral blood. The clonotype was recovered from a human donor with COVID-19, enrolled during active disease. The donor label of this sample is uncertain. The base sequence is TGTGCCAGCACCAGGACAGGGAAGGGCTACACCTTC. The translation is CASTRTGKGYTF.